The clone carrying this TCR beta chain was recorded once. Its antigen is unidentified. The data stem from a study of chemoradiotherapy in HPV16-positive cancers. Study at large: Candidate HPV-specific T-cell clones and common TCR motifs came from functional assays in a couple of HPV16-positive patients.

This table comes from immunoSEQ multiplex PCR, and its TCRdb copy is limited to in-frame clones, with some not included. The sample holds around 8,000 clones, just over 70% seen once. General study results and limits: The functional HPV-specific definition rests on just a couple of HPV16-positive patients. For HPV16-positive patients, expanding HPV-responsive T cells associated with longer recurrence-free survival. During treatment, candidate HPV-specific clones and E7-related motifs expanded in tumor.

Germline V gives CDR1 SGHTA, CDR2 FQGTGA. CDR3 length: 15 amino acids. The V end was cut by 5 bases, the J end by 0 bases, with 12 bases between. Sampling was carried out from a patient who underwent chemoradiotherapy. The origin of this receptor is a human donor with HPV-associated anogenital cancer. The chain has TRBV7-3 and TRBJ2-3; D is possibly TRBD2 (6 bases). The CDR3 sequence is CASSQIGTSTDTQYF. CDR3 nucleotides: TGTGCCAGCAGCCAAATCGGGACTAGCACAGATACGCAGTATTTT.